The 14 T cell receptor beta chains below were found in one sample sequenced in a study of CD8 T cells in Susac syndrome. Reverse transcription used 0.5 to 1 ug RNA and random hexamers. One entry per CDR3 protein, called by TCRdb with MiXCR from the immunoSEQ multiplex PCR reads. The sample includes about 240,000 distinct CDR3 sequences, 90% to 97% of them seen just once. Sequencing was done on a sample of CD4+ T cells from PBMCs. The receptors shown here come from a human donor with Susac syndrome.

V gene TRBV3-1 combines with J gene TRBJ2-3; 12 nucleotides agree with TRBD2. The V gene's germline CDR1 is LGHDT and CDR2 YNNKEL (reference sequence). CDR3 length: 15 residues. Germline trimming cut 0 bases from V and 10 bases from J; bases unmatched to any gene: 5. The CDR3 reads CASSQDSASGRAQYF. As DNA, the CDR3 is TGTGCCAGCAGCCAAGACTCGGCTAGCGGGAGGGCGCAGTATTTT.

The gene calls are TRBV5-1 and TRBJ1-2, with TRBD1 matching over 9 bases. V lost 0 bases and J lost 4; bases outside the gene matches: 7. This CDR3 region has 16 residues. Per germline, CDR1 SGHRS and CDR2 YFSETQ. CDR3 DNA sequence: TGCGCCAGCAGCTTGGAACAGGGGGCAAGGAGCTATGGCTACACCTTC. Translation gives CASSLEQGARSYGYTF.

The rearrangement joins TRBV19 to TRBJ2-7, with TRBD2 identical over 12 bases. Trimming removed 0 bases from V and 2 bases from J; junction bases left unmatched: 5. The V gene's germline CDR1 is LNHDA and CDR2 SQIVND (reference sequence). CDR3 length: 17 amino acids. As DNA, the CDR3 is TGTGCCAGTAGTATAGATGGACTAGCGGGGTATACCTACGAGCAGTACTTC. It specifies CASSIDGLAGYTYEQYF.

The chain links TRBV3-1 to TRBJ2-5; 7 bases are shared with TRBD2. The germline V gene encodes CDR1 LGHDT and CDR2 YNNKEL (reference sequence). The CDR3 totals 15 residues. V gave up 1 base and J gave up 9 bases; unmatched junction bases: 11. CDR3 nucleotide sequence: TGTGCCAGCAGCCAAGTAGGAGGACTAGTTTGGTCCCAGTACTTC. Its protein is CASSQVGGLVWSQYF.

The chain recombines TRBV15 with TRBJ2-3; TRBD2 matches 11 bases. The CDR3 sequence is 15 residues long. V trimming: 0 bases; J trimming: 9 bases; junction bases outside the gene matches: 5. Looked up from germline, CDR1 is LNHNV and CDR2 is YYDKDF (reference sequence). The CDR3 DNA follows: TGTGCCACCAGCAGAGATCAGACTAGCGGGATCACGCAGTATTTT. This encodes CATSRDQTSGITQYF.

The sample holds one count of this clonotype. The J gene is TRBJ1-1, the V gene TRBV15, with no clear D. Per the germline V gene, CDR1 is LNHNV and CDR2 is YYDKDF (reference sequence). With 1 base removed from V and 2 bases from J, the gap between germline ends came to 8 bases. The CDR3 has 14 residues. This CDR3 is CATSRAGSNTEAFF. Written as DNA, the CDR3 is TGTGCCACCAGCAGAGCGGGATCTAACACTGAAGCTTTCTTT. Looking up the rest from reference TRBV15 and TRBJ1-1 gives the full variable domain: DAMVIQNPRYQVTQFGKPVTLSCSQTLNHNVMYWYQQKSSQAPKLLFHYYDKDFNNEADTPDNFQSRRPNTSFCFLDIRSPGLGDTAMYLCATSRAGSNTEAFFGQGTRLTVV.

The gene calls are TRBV3-1 and TRBJ2-5, with D tentatively TRBD1 (7 bases). With 3 bases removed from V and 4 bases from J, the gap between germline ends came to 18 bases. CDR3 length equals 16 residues. Germline V lookup: CDR1 LGHDT, CDR2 YNNKEL (reference sequence). CDR3 DNA: TGTGCCAGCAGCCAGTCGTCCGGGACAGCGGGAGAGACCCAGTACTTC. It specifies CASSQSSGTAGETQYF.

Only one count was recorded for this clonotype. The CDR3 sequence is CASSSPDRASPLHF. The CDR3 DNA follows: TGTGCCAGCAGCTCCCCGGACAGGGCGTCACCCCTCCACTTT. The chain has TRBV7-9 and TRBJ1-6, with 8 bases lining up with TRBD1. V lost 4 bases, J lost 10 bases, and 6 bases stayed unmatched. Germline V gene data show CDR1 as SEHNR and CDR2 as FQNEAQ (reference sequence). The CDR3 has 14 residues.

V usage is TRBV7-9 and J usage is TRBJ1-1, with 7 bases identical to TRBD1. V lost 0 bases to trimming and J lost 2 bases; unmatched junction nucleotides: 9. The CDR3 runs 17 residues. Germline V CDR1 and CDR2: SEHNR, FQNEAQ (reference sequence). CDR3 nucleotide sequence: TGTGCCAGCAGCTTAGCGGTGGGATGGGACAGAAACACTGAAGCTTTCTTT. Its protein is CASSLAVGWDRNTEAFF.

The CDR3 here is CASSEAGQGHNQPQHF. The CDR3, as DNA: TGTGCCAGCAGTGAAGCGGGACAGGGGCACAATCAGCCCCAGCATTTT. The J gene is TRBJ1-5, the V gene TRBV25-1; 10 positions match TRBD1. J lost 3 bases, V lost 2 bases, and 4 bases had no gene match. The CDR3 is 16 amino acids. Germline CDR1 reads MGHDK; CDR2 reads SYGVNS.

V is TRBV18 and J is TRBJ1-1, with D perhaps TRBD1 (6 bases). This CDR3 has 16 amino acids. V lost 3 bases and J lost 4, with 18 bases in between. Germline loops: CDR1 KGHSH, CDR2 LQKENI. The CDR3 spells CASSPGNLQGGTEAFF. Here the CDR3 DNA reads TGTGCCAGCTCACCGGGGAATTTACAGGGTGGCACTGAAGCTTTCTTT. The whole variable domain, filled in from reference TRBV18 and TRBJ1-1, reads NAGVMQNPRHLVRRRGQEARLRCSPMKGHSHVYWYRQLPEEGLKFMVYLQKENIIDESGMPKERFSAEFPKEGPSILRIQQVVRGDSAAYFCASSPGNLQGGTEAFFGQGTRLTVV.

This clonotype has only one observation. This chain joins TRBV30 and TRBJ2-2; D may be TRBD1 or TRBD2 (6 bases each). Trimming pared 1 base from V and 7 bases from J, leaving 13 bases between. Germline-derived CDR1 and CDR2 are GTSNPN and SVGIG (reference sequence). This CDR3 is 14 amino acids long. Here the CDR3 reads CAWSGEGGIGELFF. DNA of the CDR3: TGTGCCTGGAGTGGAGAAGGGGGGATCGGGGAGCTGTTTTTT.

The J gene is TRBJ2-3, the V gene TRBV15; D is possibly TRBD2 (6 bases). From germline, CDR1 is LNHNV and CDR2 YYDKDF (reference sequence). V was pared by 9 bases and J by 2 bases, with 15 bases between. The CDR3 has 14 amino acids. The CDR3 region has the DNA TGTGCCACTTCCCGGGACTTGGCCACAGATACGCAGTATTTT. Translating gives CATSRDLATDTQYF.

This chain joins TRBV29-1 and TRBJ1-1; D perhaps matches TRBD1 (6 bases). Per the germline V gene, CDR1 is SQVTM and CDR2 is ANQGSEA. Trimming stripped 7 bases from V and 5 bases from J, with 20 bases between. CDR3 length: 14 amino acids. The CDR3 bases are TGCAGCGGAGGGGGTGGGGACGCGGGGACTGAAGCTTTCTTT. As protein: CSGGGGDAGTEAFF.